This T cell receptor (beta chain) derives from a study of blood T cells in healthy people across ages. Study-wide points: Higher diversity, along with more naive CD4+ cells, distinguished long-lived donors from aged donors. Naive T cell percentage showed a strong correlation with TCR beta diversity.

The use of a sample-barcoded 5' primer and a J-beta primer mix characterized a second PCR of roughly 6 to 11 cycles. TCRdb independently ran MiXCR on the 5' RACE reads; one entry per CDR3 protein. The table lists around 990,000 distinct CDR3 sequences, around two fifths of them singletons. Comment on this clonotype: Its antigen is as yet unknown.

The people who gave samples were healthy Caucasians from Russia, aged about 6 to 100. There were at least 6 micrograms of total RNA extracted from every sample. The trim removed 5 bases at V and 3 bases at J, leaving 9 bases unmatched. Germline V gene sequence: CDR1 SGHVS, CDR2 FQNEAQ. The CDR3 extends over 16 amino acids. Sequenced sample: blood. The source is a man in his late teens or twenties in good health. This chain joins TRBV7-8 and TRBJ1-4; 7 nucleotides line up with TRBD1. In DNA, the CDR3 is TGTGCCAGCAGCCGCCTCCCGGGACAGCCTAATGAAAAACTGTTTTTT. Translating it yields CASSRLPGQPNEKLFF.